This T cell receptor beta chain was recorded in a study of vaccination effects on CD4 cells after COVID-19. Produced via immunoSEQ multiplex PCR; TCRdb's table is partial and in-frame only. The data contain about 45,000 clones, around 74% of them singletons. Trimming cost V 9 bases and J 8 bases, with 25 bases left between them. This CDR3 is built from 15 residues. The germline CDR1 and CDR2 sequences are SNHLY and FYNNEI. Details on this clone: The antigen remains undetermined.

When roughly eleven days of culture had elapsed, CD4+ T cells were isolated. This specimen was CD4+ T cells from PBMCs cultured without peptide, taken before COVID-19 vaccination. The rearrangement links TRBV2 to TRBJ1-2; D perhaps matches TRBD1 (6 bases). This clonotype was sampled from a human donor who had a prior SARS-CoV-2 infection. CDR3 nucleotide sequence: TGTGCCAGTAACCCGACAGGCAGGAGTGTGGTAGGCTACACCTTC. It is translated as CASNPTGRSVVGYTF. The variable domain in full, completed from reference TRBV2 and TRBJ1-2, reads EPEVTQTPSHQVTQMGQEVILRCVPISNHLYFYWYRQILGQKVEFLVSFYNNEISEKSEIFDDQFSVERPDGSNFTLKIRSTKLEDSAMYFCASNPTGRSVVGYTFGSGTRLTVV.